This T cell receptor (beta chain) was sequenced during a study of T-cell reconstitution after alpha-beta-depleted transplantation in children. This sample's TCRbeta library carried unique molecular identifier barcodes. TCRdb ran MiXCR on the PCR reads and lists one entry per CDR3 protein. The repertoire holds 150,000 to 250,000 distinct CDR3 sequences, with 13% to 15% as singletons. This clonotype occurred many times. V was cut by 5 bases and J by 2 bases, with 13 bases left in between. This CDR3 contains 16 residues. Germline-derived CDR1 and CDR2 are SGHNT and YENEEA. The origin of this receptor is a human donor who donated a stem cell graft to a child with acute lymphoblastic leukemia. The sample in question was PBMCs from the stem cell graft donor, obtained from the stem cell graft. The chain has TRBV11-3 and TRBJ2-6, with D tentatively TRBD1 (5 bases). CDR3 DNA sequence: TGTGCCAGCAGCACCCGTGGGGCAGCTGGGGCCAACGTCCTGACTTTC. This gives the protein CASSTRGAAGANVLTF.